The 7 T cell receptor beta chains given below trace back to one sample, sequenced in a study of T cells after yellow fever vaccination. TCRdb independently ran MiXCR on the 5' RACE reads; one entry per CDR3 protein. The sample consists of under 300,000 distinct CDR3 sequences, 6.5% to 8.5% of them appearing once. The sample consisted of CD4+ T cells sorted from PBMCs, taken 15 days after the yellow fever booster vaccination. The source is a man aged 25 to 45 who received the YFV17D yellow fever vaccine.

This clonotype came up many times. The CDR3 here is CASSYSLAGVNTGELFF. For the CDR3, the DNA is TGTGCCAGCAGTTACTCACTAGCGGGAGTGAACACCGGGGAGCTGTTTTTT. The chain links TRBV6-5 to TRBJ2-2; 11 bases are shared with TRBD2. The CDR3 runs 17 residues. Trimming at V came to 0 bases and at J to 1 base, leaving 1 base not matched to a gene. CDR1 and CDR2 from the germline V gene are MNHEY and SVGAGI.

The rearrangement joins TRBV11-2 to TRBJ1-2; D unclear. Germline CDR1 SGHAT, CDR2 FQNNGV. CDR3 size: 13 residues. With 3 bases removed from V and 4 bases from J, the gap between germline ends came to 9 bases. DNA for the CDR3: TGTGCCAGCAGCTTGGTCAGGTCCTATGGCTACACCTTC. Translated: CASSLVRSYGYTF.

This chain connects TRBV7-2 to TRBJ2-2; the D is unclear. In germline, CDR1 is SGHTA, CDR2 FQGNSA. Trimming took 6 bases from V and 0 from J, leaving 14 bases between them. This CDR3 comprises 16 residues. The CDR3 sequence is CASSRTPTANTGELFF. In DNA, the CDR3 is TGTGCCAGCAGTCGGACCCCAACAGCGAACACCGGGGAGCTGTTTTTT.

This clonotype was seen at least ten times. The V and J genes are TRBV20-1 and TRBJ2-3; a weak D match, TRBD1 (5 bases). V lost 6 bases and J lost 3, with 13 bases in between. CDR3 length: 13 amino acids. The germline V gene encodes CDR1 DFQATT and CDR2 SNEGSKA (reference sequence). In DNA, the CDR3 is TGCAGTGCCTCCGGCCAGGGAACAGATACGCAGTATTTT. Amino acids: CSASGQGTDTQYF.

The V call is TRBV20-1, the J call TRBJ2-7; 9 bases align to TRBD2. CDR1 is DFQATT, CDR2 SNEGSKA, per germline (reference sequence). The CDR3 sequence is 13 residues long. The trim removed 5 bases at V and 7 bases at J, leaving 9 bases unmatched. The CDR3 bases are TGCAGTGCTCGGCGGGAGGGCCTGAAGGAGCAGTACTTC. Translated: CSARREGLKEQYF.

The table lists this clonotype with a few counts. The chain links TRBV3-1 to TRBJ2-6; no clear D gene. This CDR3 is built from 16 residues. The V gene's germline CDR1 is LGHDT and CDR2 YNNKEL (reference sequence). V lost 0 bases, J lost 3 bases, and 9 bases lay in between. The DNA of the CDR3 is TGTGCCAGCAGCCAAGAGAGGTTCATTGGGGCCAACGTCCTGACTTTC. It specifies CASSQERFIGANVLTF.

This clonotype has just a few counts. J is TRBJ1-6 and V is TRBV27; a possible D gene is TRBD1 (5 bases). With 3 bases removed from V and 11 bases from J, the gap between germline ends came to 20 bases. The germline V gene encodes CDR1 MNHEY and CDR2 SMNVEV (reference sequence). The CDR3 totals 16 residues. CDR3 sequence: CASSFNPGSGRTPLHF. The CDR3 DNA sequence: TGTGCCAGCAGTTTCAACCCCGGTTCAGGGCGGACACCCCTCCACTTT.